Each of the 14 T cell receptor beta chains below was sequenced from the same sample in a study of T cell responses to AZD1222 COVID-19 vaccine. Libraries were prepared by immunoSEQ multiplex PCR; TCRdb keeps only in-frame clonotypes and omits some of them. Here the sample spans about 200,000 clones, about 94% being singletons. The sequenced sample was peripheral blood, obtained 28 days after the second AZD1222 dose. All receptors come from an adult who received the AZD1222 COVID-19 vaccine.

The CDR3 loop reads CASSQDRQLNEQFF. In DNA, the CDR3 is TGTGCCAGCAGCCAAGATCGGCAGTTAAATGAGCAGTTCTTC. The J gene is TRBJ2-1, the V gene TRBV3-1 (or the pseudogene TRBV3-2); D is unresolved. The CDR3 has 14 amino acids. V lost 0 bases and J lost 7, with 10 bases in between. The V gene's germline CDR1 is LGHDT and CDR2 YNNKEL (reference sequence).

This clone came up once. The V gene is TRBV12-3 or TRBV12-4, the J gene TRBJ1-1; weak D call: TRBD1 (6 bases). The CDR3 sequence is 13 residues long. V gave up 3 bases and J gave up 5 bases, with 10 bases separating them. CDR3 amino acids: CASSFWGLTEAFF. The CDR3 bases are TGTGCCAGCAGTTTTTGGGGGCTGACTGAAGCTTTCTTT.

The V and J genes are TRBV5-3 and TRBJ2-3; TRBD2 matches 8 bases. TRBV5-3 is filed as an ORF, its function uncertain. There are 15 residues in the CDR3. The trim removed 5 bases at V and 1 base at J, leaving 6 bases unmatched. This CDR3 reads CARRLTSGRTDTQYF. The CDR3 coding sequence is TGTGCCAGAAGGTTAACTAGCGGACGCACAGATACGCAGTATTTT.

The chain has TRBV4-1 and TRBJ1-3; tentative D call: TRBD1 (6 bases). The length of the CDR3 is 15 residues. Between the trimmed V and J ends, which lost 3 bases and 0 bases, there was a span of 9 bases. Germline values: CDR1 MGHRA, CDR2 YSYEKL. The CDR3 coding sequence is TGCGCCAGCAGCCAGGGACAAGTCTCTGGAAACACCATATATTTT. It translates to CASSQGQVSGNTIYF.

The gene calls are TRBV12-3 or TRBV12-4 and TRBJ2-2; D is ambiguous. The CDR3 is made up of 11 amino acids. Trimming left V 3 bases short and J 9 bases short, with 5 bases between. The CDR3, as DNA: TGTGCCAGCAGTTTTACGAGGGAGCTGTTTTTT. Amino acid sequence: CASSFTRELFF.

The chain links TRBV30 to TRBJ1-1, with 7 bases aligning to TRBD1. With V trimmed by 0 bases and J by 5 bases, 9 bases remained unmatched. This CDR3 has 15 residues. The germline V gene encodes CDR1 GTSNPN and CDR2 SVGIG (reference sequence). The CDR3 protein is CAWSVLAGGFTEAFF. The CDR3 nucleotides read TGTGCCTGGAGTGTACTGGCAGGGGGGTTTACTGAAGCTTTCTTT.

The chain combines TRBV5-4 with TRBJ2-7; D remains ambiguous. Germline V gene lookup returns CDR1 SGHNT and CDR2 YYREEE (reference sequence). V gave up 0 bases and J gave up 1 base, with 8 bases separating them. The CDR3 has 14 residues. The CDR3 nucleotides are TGTGCCAGCAGCTTGGGGAGATCTTCCTACGAGCAGTACTTC. The encoded protein is CASSLGRSSYEQYF.

This clone was seen once. The CDR3 region is CASTGQGLIRYNEQFF. The CDR3 coding sequence is TGTGCCAGCACAGGACAGGGCCTTATCCGTTACAATGAGCAGTTCTTC. V usage is TRBV2 and J usage is TRBJ2-1, with TRBD1 identical over 8 bases. V shed 7 bases, J shed 4 bases, and the junction held 12 bases outside the gene matches. The CDR3 is made up of 16 amino acids. CDR1 SNHLY and CDR2 FYNNEI come from the germline V gene. Supplemented by reference TRBV2 and TRBJ2-1, the full variable domain reads EPEVTQTPSHQVTQMGQEVILRCVPISNHLYFYWYRQILGQKVEFLVSFYNNEISEKSEIFDDQFSVERPDGSNFTLKIRSTKLEDSAMYFCASTGQGLIRYNEQFFGPGTRLTVL.

CDR3 bases: TGTGCCAGCAGTCTTACAGGGTTAGGGGACGAAAAACTGTTTTTT. It is translated as CASSLTGLGDEKLFF. The chain is built from TRBV4-2 and TRBJ1-4; TRBD1 is a possible D gene (6 bases). Germline assignment: CDR1 LGHNA and CDR2 YNFKEQ. The length of the CDR3 is 15 residues. V was shortened by 6 bases and J by 8 bases, with 19 bases between the two germline ends.

J is TRBJ2-1 and V is TRBV9; weak D call: TRBD2 (6 bases). In germline, CDR1 is SGDLS, CDR2 YYNGEE. This CDR3 comprises 16 residues. Between the trimmed V and J ends, which lost 3 bases and 7 bases, there was a span of 20 bases. The CDR3 coding sequence is TGTGCCAGCAGCGCACTCACCCCATGGGCGGGAAATGAGCAGTTCTTC. Amino acid sequence: CASSALTPWAGNEQFF.

The rearrangement joins TRBV3-1 (or the pseudogene TRBV3-2) to TRBJ2-7, with D uncertain. V was shortened by 1 base and J by 6 bases, with 13 bases between the two germline ends. The CDR3 loop spans 14 amino acids. Germline V gene sequence: CDR1 LGHDT, CDR2 YNNKEL (reference sequence). The CDR3 DNA follows: TGTGCCAGCAGCCAAGTGCCAGGTTCGAGCGAGCAGTACTTC. Protein sequence: CASSQVPGSSEQYF.

The chain couples TRBV11-2 to TRBJ2-2, with 7 bases matching TRBD1. Trimming took 4 bases from V and 6 from J; bases not matched to a gene: 8. The CDR3 extends over 15 amino acids. Germline assignment: CDR1 SGHAT and CDR2 FQNNGV. Here the CDR3 reads CASSWRQGNAGELFF. CDR3 in DNA: TGTGCCAGCAGCTGGAGACAGGGAAACGCCGGGGAGCTGTTTTTT.

The gene calls are TRBV5-1 and TRBJ1-2; 9 bases match TRBD1. The V and J ends lost 4 bases and 8 bases, in that order; junction bases with no gene match: 6. This CDR3 has 13 residues. The germline V gene encodes CDR1 SGHRS and CDR2 YFSETQ. The CDR3: CASSPRTGEGYTF. The CDR3, as DNA: TGCGCCAGCAGCCCGCGGACAGGGGAAGGCTACACCTTC.

CDR3 residues: CASSPRGGQVVTEAFF. The CDR3 DNA follows: TGTGCCAGCAGCCCCCGAGGTGGACAGGTGGTCACTGAAGCTTTCTTT. The rearrangement links TRBV7-6 to TRBJ1-1; 7 nucleotides match TRBD1. Germline loops: CDR1 SGHVS, CDR2 FNYEAQ. With 5 bases clipped from V and 4 bases from J, the junction kept 13 bases outside the gene matches. This CDR3 spans 16 amino acids.